This TCR beta chain was retrieved from a study of T cell responses to AZD1222 COVID-19 vaccine. Turning to this clone: Its antigen is as yet unknown. At the DNA level, this CDR3 is encoded by other sequences in the same sample as well.

The table came from immunoSEQ multiplex PCR; TCRdb's copy has only in-frame clones and leaves some out. The sample lists 150,000 to 190,000 clones, 87% occurring once. Germline V gene sequence: CDR1 MNHEY, CDR2 SVGEGT. The germline V and J ends were trimmed by 0 bases and 4 bases, with 13 bases remaining between them. This CDR3 contains 15 residues. Pooled in the analysis were second doses at about 4 or about 12 weeks. Whole-study results and caveats: Compared with day 0, the breadth and depth of the Spike-specific TCR repertoire rose significantly after two doses of AZD1222. Clonal diversity was possibly underestimated, and the donors were mostly white British, with more females. Close to half of spike-specific TCRs reportedly recognize unmutated variant regions.

The specimen was peripheral blood, collected 28 days after the second AZD1222 dose. This sequence originates from an adult who received the AZD1222 COVID-19 vaccine. This sequence joins TRBV6-2 or TRBV6-3 and TRBJ2-7, with D possibly TRBD2 on 6 matching bases. The CDR3 coding sequence is TGTGCCAGCAGTTACTCGAGTAGCGGAACTTACGAGCAGTACTTC. Amino acid sequence: CASSYSSSGTYEQYF.